This T cell receptor beta chain was sequenced during a study of T cell changes during pregnancy in multiple sclerosis. V was trimmed by 6 bases and J by 8 bases, leaving 16 bases between them. Germline CDR1 reads KGHSH; CDR2 reads LQKENI. CDR3 length: 13 residues. Some clones are missing from TCRdb's copy, which holds only in-frame ones; the method was immunoSEQ multiplex PCR. There are approximately 110,000 clones in the sample; more than 85% occur only once, and 3% to 3.5% lies in the top ten. The sequence was collected from a female donor with multiple sclerosis, enrolled in a pregnancy study. This rearrangement joins TRBV18 to TRBJ1-2; D is undetermined. The material was peripheral blood, obtained after pregnancy. DNA of the CDR3: TGTGCCAGCTCGTCGGAGGCAGGAAAAGGCTACACCTTC. Translating it yields CASSSEAGKGYTF.